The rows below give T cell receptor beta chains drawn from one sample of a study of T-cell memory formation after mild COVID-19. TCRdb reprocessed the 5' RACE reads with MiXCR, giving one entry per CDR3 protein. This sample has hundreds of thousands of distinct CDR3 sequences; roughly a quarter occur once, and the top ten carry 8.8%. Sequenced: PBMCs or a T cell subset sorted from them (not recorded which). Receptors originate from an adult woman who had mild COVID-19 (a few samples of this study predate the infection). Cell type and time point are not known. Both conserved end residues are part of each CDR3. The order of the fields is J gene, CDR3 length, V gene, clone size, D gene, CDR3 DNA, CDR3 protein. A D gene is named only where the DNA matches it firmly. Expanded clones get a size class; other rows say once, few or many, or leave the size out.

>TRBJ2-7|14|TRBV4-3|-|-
TGCGCCAGCAGCCAAGATCTGGGCTCCAAAGGGCAGTACTTC
CASSQDLGSKGQYF
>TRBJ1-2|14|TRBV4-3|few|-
TGCGCCAGCAGCCAAATGCGTGAATCTGGTGGCTACACCTTC
CASSQMRESGGYTF
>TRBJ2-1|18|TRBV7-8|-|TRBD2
TGTGCCAGCAGCCGGGAATTGACCGGGACTAGCATATTCAATGAGCAGTTCTTC
CASSRELTGTSIFNEQFF
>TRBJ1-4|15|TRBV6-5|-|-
TGTGCCAGCAGTTACTCGATGTGGACTAATGAAAAACTGTTTTTT
CASSYSMWTNEKLFF
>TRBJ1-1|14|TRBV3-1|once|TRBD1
TGTGCCAGCAGCCCGAGGACAGGGATCACTGAAGCTTTCTTT
CASSPRTGITEAFF
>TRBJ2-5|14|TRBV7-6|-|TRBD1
TGTGCCAGCAGGTTGGGGACAGTCCAAGAGACCCAGTACTTC
CASRLGTVQETQYF
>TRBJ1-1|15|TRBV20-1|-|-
TGCAGTGCTAGGCCCCCGGTGGGAAGTTACACTGAAGCTTTCTTT
CSARPPVGSYTEAFF
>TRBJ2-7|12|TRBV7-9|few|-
TGTGCCAGCAGTACAGGGAAGGTCGAGCAGTACTTC
CASSTGKVEQYF
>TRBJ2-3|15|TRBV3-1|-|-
TGTGCCAGCAGCCGCGGGGGCAGTAGCACAGATACGCAGTATTTT
CASSRGGSSTDTQYF
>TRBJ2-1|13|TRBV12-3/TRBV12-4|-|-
TGTGCCAGCAACCGGGGACGACGTAGTGAGCAGTTCTTC
CASNRGRRSEQFF
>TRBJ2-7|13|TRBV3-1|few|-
TGTGCCAGCAGCCAAAACAGGGCATACGAGCAGTACTTC
CASSQNRAYEQYF
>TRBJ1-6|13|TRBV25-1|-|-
TGTGCCAGCAGTGGACGGACTAATTCACCCCTCCACTTT
CASSGRTNSPLHF
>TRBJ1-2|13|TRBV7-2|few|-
TGTGCCAGCAGCCTACAGAGTAACTATGGCTACACCTTC
CASSLQSNYGYTF
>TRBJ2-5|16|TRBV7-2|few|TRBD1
TGTGCCAGCAGCCCCTACTCCGGGACAGGGCAAGAGACCCAGTACTTC
CASSPYSGTGQETQYF
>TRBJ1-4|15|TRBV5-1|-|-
TGCGCCAGCAGCCCCGGATGGGACAATAATGAAAAACTGTTTTTT
CASSPGWDNNEKLFF
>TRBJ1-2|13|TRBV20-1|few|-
TGCAGTGCTAGACTACCCGGCCGCTATGGCTACACCTTC
CSARLPGRYGYTF
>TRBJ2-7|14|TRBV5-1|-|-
TGCGCCAGCAGCTACGGGGACTGGACCTACGAGCAGTACTTC
CASSYGDWTYEQYF
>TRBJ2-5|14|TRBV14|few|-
TGTGCCAGCACCTCCTCTAGCGTTCAAGAGACCCAGTACTTC
CASTSSSVQETQYF
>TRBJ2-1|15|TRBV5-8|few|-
TGTGCCAGCAGCTTGGACTGGACAGATTACAATGAGCAGTTCTTC
CASSLDWTDYNEQFF
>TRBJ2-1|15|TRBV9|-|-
TGTGCCAGCAGCCCCGGCGGCGGGATGATCAATGAGCAGTTCTTC
CASSPGGGMINEQFF
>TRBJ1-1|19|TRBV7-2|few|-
TGTGCCAGCAGCTCCAGACGGCAGAATCCGTTCTTGGTGAACACTGAAGCTTTCTTT
CASSSRRQNPFLVNTEAFF
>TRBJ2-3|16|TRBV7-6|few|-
TGTGCCAGCAGCTTAGTAGGTGGGGGAGCGACAGATACGCAGTATTTT
CASSLVGGGATDTQYF
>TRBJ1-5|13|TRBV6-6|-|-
TGTGCCAGCAGCCGACAGGTAAATCAGCCCCAGCATTTT
CASSRQVNQPQHF
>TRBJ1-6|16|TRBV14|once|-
TGTGCCAGCAGCCAGGACAGTGGCTCCTATAATTCACCCCTCCACTTT
CASSQDSGSYNSPLHF
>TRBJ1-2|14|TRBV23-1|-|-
TGCGCCAGCAGTCGACAAGGAATGAACTATGGCTACACCTTC
CASSRQGMNYGYTF
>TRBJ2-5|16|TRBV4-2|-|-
TGTGCCAGCAGCCAAGCCGGGCCGGGGGCCCAAGAGACCCAGTACTTC
CASSQAGPGAQETQYF
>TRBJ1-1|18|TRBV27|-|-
TGTGCCAGCAGTTTTTCGGGTTACGTACAGAACATGAACACTGAAGCTTTCTTT
CASSFSGYVQNMNTEAFF
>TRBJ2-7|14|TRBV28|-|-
TGTGCCAGCAGCCCGATGGGAAGCACCTACGAGCAGTACTTC
CASSPMGSTYEQYF
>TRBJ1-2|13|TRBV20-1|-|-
TGCAGTGCTAGCCGCGGGGCTGGCTATGGCTACACCTTC
CSASRGAGYGYTF
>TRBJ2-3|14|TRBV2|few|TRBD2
TGTGCCAGTAACCAACTAGCGAGCACAGATACGCAGTATTTT
CASNQLASTDTQYF
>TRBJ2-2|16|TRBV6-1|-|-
TGTGCCAGCAGTGGAGGTCCGGGGCAGAACACCGGGGAGCTGTTTTTT
CASSGGPGQNTGELFF